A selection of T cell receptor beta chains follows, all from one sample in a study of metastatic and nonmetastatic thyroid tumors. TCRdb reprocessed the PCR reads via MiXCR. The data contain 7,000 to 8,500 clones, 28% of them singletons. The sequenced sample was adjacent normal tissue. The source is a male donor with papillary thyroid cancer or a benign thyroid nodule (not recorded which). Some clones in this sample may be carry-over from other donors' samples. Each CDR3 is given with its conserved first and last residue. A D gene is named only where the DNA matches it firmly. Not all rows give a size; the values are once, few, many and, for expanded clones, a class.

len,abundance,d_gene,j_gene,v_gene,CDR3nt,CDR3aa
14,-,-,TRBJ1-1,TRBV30,TGTGCCTGGACCTCAACCCTTCCTAACACTGAAGCTTTCTTT,CAWTSTLPNTEAFF
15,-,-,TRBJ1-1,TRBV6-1,TGTGCCAGCAGTCGGACATGCCCCCTTAACACTGAAGCTTTCTTT,CASSRTCPLNTEAFF
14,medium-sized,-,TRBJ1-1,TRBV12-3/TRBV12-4,TGTGCCAGCAGTTTAATTGGCCAGAACACTGAAGCTTTCTTT,CASSLIGQNTEAFF
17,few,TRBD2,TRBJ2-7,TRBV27,TGTGCCAGCAGTTCCGGATCCGGGACTAGCGTATCCTACGAGCAGTACTTC,CASSSGSGTSVSYEQYF
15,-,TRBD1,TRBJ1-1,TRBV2,TGTGCCAGCAGTAGAGGACGACAGGGGGACACTGAAGCTTTCTTT,CASSRGRQGDTEAFF
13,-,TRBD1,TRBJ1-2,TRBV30,TGTGCCTGGAGGAGGACAGGTCACTATGGCTACACCTTC,CAWRRTGHYGYTF
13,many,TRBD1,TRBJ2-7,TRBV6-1,TGTGCCAGCATCCCAGGGGGCGGGAACGAGCAGTACTTC,CASIPGGGNEQYF
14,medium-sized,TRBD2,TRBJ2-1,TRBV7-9,TGTGCCATCACAGATAGCGGGACATACAATGAGCAGTTCTTC,CAITDSGTYNEQFF
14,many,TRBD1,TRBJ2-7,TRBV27,TGTGCCAGCAGTCCGACAGGGGGAGCGTACGAGCAGTACTTC,CASSPTGGAYEQYF
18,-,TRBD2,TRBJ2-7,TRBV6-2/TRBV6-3,TGTGCCAGCAGCTCCGGGAGGGCAATTTCGGCGAGCTCCTACGAGCAGTACTTC,CASSSGRAISASSYEQYF
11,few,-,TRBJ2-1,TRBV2,TGTGCCAGCAGGTACTACAATGAGCAGTTCTTC,CASRYYNEQFF
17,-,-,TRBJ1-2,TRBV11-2,TGTGCCAGCAGCTTAGGGGTGACAGAGTTTACTAACTATGGCTACACCTTC,CASSLGVTEFTNYGYTF
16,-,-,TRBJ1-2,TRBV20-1,TGCAGTGCTGCCACGGGGGAGCAGGCCCTCAAGGGGGGCTACACCTTC,CSAATGEQALKGGYTF
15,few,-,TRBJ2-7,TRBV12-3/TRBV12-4,TGTGCCAGCAGTTCCGAAGCGGGTCGGCTCTACGAGCAGTACTTC,CASSSEAGRLYEQYF
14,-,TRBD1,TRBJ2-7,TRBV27,TGTGCCAGCAGCAGGGACAGGGGACGGGACGGGCAGTACTTC,CASSRDRGRDGQYF
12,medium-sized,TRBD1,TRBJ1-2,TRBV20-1,TGCAGTGCCCGCGGACAGGGAGATGGCTACACCTTC,CSARGQGDGYTF
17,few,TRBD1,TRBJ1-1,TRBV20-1,TGCAGTGCTAGAGTAGTAGGACAGGGGGCTTTTAGGACTGAAGCTTTCTTT,CSARVVGQGAFRTEAFF
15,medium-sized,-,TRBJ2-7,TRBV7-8,TGTGCCAGCACCCTTTCAATAGTGGGATCCTACGAGCAGTACTTC,CASTLSIVGSYEQYF
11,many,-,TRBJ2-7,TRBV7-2,TGTGCCAGCAGCTCCCTCTACGAGCAGTACTTC,CASSSLYEQYF
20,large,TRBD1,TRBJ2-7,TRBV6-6,TGTGCCAGCAGTTACTCGCGGTCTACGCCTGGGACAGCCGCTTCCTACGAGCAGTACTTC,CASSYSRSTPGTAASYEQYF
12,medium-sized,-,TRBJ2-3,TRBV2,TGTGCCAGCAGTGATGGGGGAGATACGCAGTATTTT,CASSDGGDTQYF
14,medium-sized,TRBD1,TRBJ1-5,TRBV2,TGTGCCAGCAGTGGACAGGGGGGCAATCAGCCCCAGCATTTT,CASSGQGGNQPQHF
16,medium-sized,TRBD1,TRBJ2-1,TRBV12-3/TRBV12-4,TGTGCCAGCAGTCCGAGACAGGGAAGGGGCCTGGAGAGGCAGTTCTTC,CASSPRQGRGLERQFF
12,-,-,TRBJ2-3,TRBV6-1,TGTGCCAGCAGCGATACAGGGTCAACGCAGTATTTT,CASSDTGSTQYF
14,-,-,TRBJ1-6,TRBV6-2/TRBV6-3,TGTGCCAGTACGGGGGACGGCTATAATTCACCCCTCCACTTT,CASTGDGYNSPLHF
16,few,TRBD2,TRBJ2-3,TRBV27,TGTGCCAGCAGTCCCCAGAGAGCGGGAGTAGCAGATACGCAGTATTTT,CASSPQRAGVADTQYF
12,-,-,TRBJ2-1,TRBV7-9,TGTGCCAGCAGCTCAGGAGGGGGCAGGACCTTCTTC,CASSSGGGRTFF
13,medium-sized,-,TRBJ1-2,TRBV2,TGTGCCAGCAGTAATAGGGCAGGGGACGGCTACACCTTC,CASSNRAGDGYTF
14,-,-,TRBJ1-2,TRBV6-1,TGTGCCAGCATCCTCCGGGAGACTAACTCTGGCTACACCTTC,CASILRETNSGYTF
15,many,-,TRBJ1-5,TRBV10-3,TGTGCCATCAGTGAGACCCCGAATAGCAATCAGCCCCAGCATTTT,CAISETPNSNQPQHF
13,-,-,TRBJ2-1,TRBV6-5,TGTGCCAGCAGTTACTCCGGTGTCTCTGAGCAGTTCTTC,CASSYSGVSEQFF
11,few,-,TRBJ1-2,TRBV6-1,TGTGCAACAGGTCAGGACTATGGCTACACCTTC,CATGQDYGYTF
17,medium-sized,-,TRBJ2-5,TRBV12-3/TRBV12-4,TGTGCCAGCAGTTTAGCGGTGGGGCGGGGCGGGTCAGAGACCCAGTACTTC,CASSLAVGRGGSETQYF
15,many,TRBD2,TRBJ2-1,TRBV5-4,TGTGCCAGCAGCTTGGCAGGACTAGCCTACAATGAGCAGTTCTTC,CASSLAGLAYNEQFF
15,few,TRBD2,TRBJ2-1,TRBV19,TGTGCCAGTATCATATTTACTAGCGGGAGCGATGAGCAGTTCTTC,CASIIFTSGSDEQFF
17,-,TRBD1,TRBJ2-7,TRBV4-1,TGCGCCAGCAGCCAAGGTCCCCCGGGACAGGGTTTGTACGAGCAGTACTTC,CASSQGPPGQGLYEQYF
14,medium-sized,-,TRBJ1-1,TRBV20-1,TGCAGTGCTAGAGATAAAACGGCGGGACCCGAAGCTTTCTTT,CSARDKTAGPEAFF
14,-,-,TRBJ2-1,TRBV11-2,TGTGCCAGCAGCTTAGAGGCCCAGGGGGGAAGGCAGTTCTTC,CASSLEAQGGRQFF
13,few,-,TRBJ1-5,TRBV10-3,TGTGCCAGCTGCGGTGATGTCGACCAGCCCCAGCATTTT,CASCGDVDQPQHF
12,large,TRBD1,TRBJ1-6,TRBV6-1,TGTGCCAGCAGCCCAGGGGGCTCAGCCCTCCACTTT,CASSPGGSALHF
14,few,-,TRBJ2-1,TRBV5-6,TGTGCCAGCAGCTTTTATCAACGACTCAATAAGCAGTTCTTC,CASSFYQRLNKQFF
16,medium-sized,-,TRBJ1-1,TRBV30,TGTGCCTGGAGTGACGATATCAGGGAGGTGAACACTGAAGCTTTCTTT,CAWSDDIREVNTEAFF
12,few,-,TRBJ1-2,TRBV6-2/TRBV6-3,TGTGCCAGCAGCCCCACCCGGGATGGCTACACCTTC,CASSPTRDGYTF
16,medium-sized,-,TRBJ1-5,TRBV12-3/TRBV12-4,TGTGCCAGCAGTCCGAAGGGGGGTATAAGCAATCAGCCCCAGCATTTT,CASSPKGGISNQPQHF
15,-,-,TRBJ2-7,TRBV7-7,TGTGCCAGCAGCCCCGGGCAGGGGGGATCCTACGAGCAGTACTTC,CASSPGQGGSYEQYF
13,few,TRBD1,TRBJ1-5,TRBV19,TGTGCCAGTAGTCAGGGGGTGGGACAGCCCCAGCATTTT,CASSQGVGQPQHF
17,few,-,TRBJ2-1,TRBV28,TGTGCCAGCAGTTCCCCGTATACTAGTCCCATCTACAATGAGCAGTTCTTC,CASSSPYTSPIYNEQFF
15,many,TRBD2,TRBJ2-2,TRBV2,TGTGCCAGCAGAGGACTAGCGGGAGTTCCCGGGGAGCTGTTTTTT,CASRGLAGVPGELFF